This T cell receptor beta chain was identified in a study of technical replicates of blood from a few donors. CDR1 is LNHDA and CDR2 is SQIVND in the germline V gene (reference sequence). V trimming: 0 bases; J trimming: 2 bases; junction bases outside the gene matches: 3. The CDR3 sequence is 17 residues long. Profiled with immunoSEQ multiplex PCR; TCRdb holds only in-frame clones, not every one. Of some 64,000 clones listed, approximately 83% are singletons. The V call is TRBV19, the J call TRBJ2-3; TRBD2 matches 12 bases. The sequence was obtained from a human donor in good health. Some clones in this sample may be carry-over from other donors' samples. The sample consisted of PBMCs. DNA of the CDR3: TGTGCCAGTAGTATAGATCGACTAGCGGGGGTCACAGATACGCAGTATTTT. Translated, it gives CASSIDRLAGVTDTQYF.